The rows below give T cell receptor beta chains drawn from one sample of a study of T cell clones after liver transplantation. Here immunoSEQ multiplex PCR was the method, and the copy in TCRdb shows in-frame clones only, minus some. This sample has 70,000 or so clones, with under 95% found just once. Here the sequenced sample was CD4+ T cells from blood, taken before liver transplant. Every receptor here comes from a human donor who received a liver transplant. Each CDR3 is given with its conserved first and last residue. D genes are given only for firm matches. A clone size is listed for some rows: how often the clone was seen (once, few, many), or a class if it is expanded.

d_gene	v_gene	j_gene	abundance	CDR3aa	CDR3nt
NA	TRBV28	TRBJ2-7	NA	CASSGVTRGPYEQYF	TGTGCCAGCAGTGGGGTAACGCGGGGGCCATACGAGCAGTACTTC
TRBD1	TRBV11-2	TRBJ1-1	NA	CASSLVWTGTEAFF	TGTGCCAGCAGCTTAGTGTGGACAGGCACTGAAGCTTTCTTT
NA	TRBV15	TRBJ1-3	NA	CATSRDLTGSSGNTIYF	TGTGCCACCAGCAGAGATCTTACAGGAAGCTCTGGAAACACCATATATTTT
NA	TRBV5-1	TRBJ2-2	NA	CASSLVSEITGELFF	TGCGCCAGCAGCTTGGTCTCAGAGATCACCGGGGAGCTGTTTTTT
NA	TRBV9	TRBJ2-5	NA	CASSQRGETQYF	TGTGCCAGCAGCCAGAGGGGAGAGACCCAGTACTTC
NA	TRBV20-1	TRBJ2-1	NA	CSAKDSSQQFF	TGCAGTGCCAAAGACAGCTCTCAGCAGTTCTTC
NA	TRBV18	TRBJ2-2	NA	CASSPQGLTNTGELFF	TGTGCCAGCTCACCTCAGGGGTTGACGAACACCGGGGAGCTGTTTTTT
NA	TRBV11-3	TRBJ2-3	NA	CASSPRTATPNTDTQYF	TGTGCCAGCAGCCCTAGGACGGCTACACCAAACACAGATACGCAGTATTTT
NA	TRBV10-2	TRBJ1-1	NA	CASSESRPSRDTEAFF	TGCGCCAGCAGTGAGTCCCGACCGAGTAGGGACACTGAAGCTTTCTTT
NA	TRBV19	TRBJ2-1	once	CASSLVRNEQFF	TGTGCCAGTAGTCTGGTTAGGAATGAGCAGTTCTTC
TRBD2	TRBV19	TRBJ2-1	NA	CASRSGGVYNEQFF	TGTGCCAGTAGGAGCGGGGGGGTATACAATGAGCAGTTCTTC
NA	TRBV5-1	TRBJ1-1	NA	CASSPGGGLTEAFF	TGCGCCAGCAGCCCCGGTGGGGGGTTGACTGAAGCTTTCTTT
NA	TRBV11-3	TRBJ2-2	NA	CASSLEAAATGELFF	TGTGCCAGCAGCTTAGAAGCCGCCGCCACCGGGGAGCTGTTTTTT
TRBD1	TRBV28	TRBJ2-2	NA	CASSFTWGDRGVTGELFF	TGTGCCAGCAGCTTTACGTGGGGGGACAGGGGTGTTACCGGGGAGCTGTTTTTT
NA	TRBV2	TRBJ2-5	NA	CASSGGARRGETQYF	TGTGCCAGCAGTGGTGGGGCCCGGCGTGGAGAGACCCAGTACTTC
NA	TRBV27	TRBJ1-1	NA	CASSTTVAVESFF	TGTGCCAGCAGTACGACAGTCGCCGTTGAGTCTTTCTTT
NA	TRBV2	TRBJ2-2	NA	CASRQGPGELFF	TGTGCCAGCAGACAGGGTCCCGGGGAGCTGTTTTTT
TRBD1	TRBV5-4	TRBJ1-2	NA	CASSSLRTGSDYGYTF	TGTGCCAGCAGCTCGCTCCGGACAGGGTCTGACTATGGCTACACCTTC
TRBD2	TRBV6-6	TRBJ2-5	NA	CASNSRLAGPQETQYF	TGTGCCAGCAACTCGCGACTAGCGGGGCCCCAAGAGACCCAGTACTTC
TRBD1	TRBV30	TRBJ1-3	once	CAWSVLGTGTGNTIYF	TGTGCCTGGAGTGTACTAGGGACAGGGACTGGAAACACCATATATTTT
TRBD1	TRBV18	TRBJ1-4	NA	CASSFIGTGSEKLFF	TGTGCCAGCTCATTCATCGGGACAGGGAGTGAAAAACTGTTTTTT
NA	TRBV7-9	TRBJ2-6	NA	CASSLSSGANVLTF	TGTGCCAGCAGCTTATCCTCTGGGGCCAACGTCCTGACTTTC
NA	TRBV5-1	TRBJ2-2	NA	CVSRGETNTGELFF	TGCGTCAGCCGGGGAGAGACGAACACCGGGGAGCTGTTTTTT
NA	TRBV28	TRBJ2-3	NA	CATNHQDQHTDTQYF	TGTGCCACGAACCATCAGGACCAACACACAGATACGCAGTATTTT
NA	TRBV6-5	TRBJ2-1	NA	CASSYAGNEQFF	TGTGCCAGCAGTTATGCGGGAAATGAGCAGTTCTTC
TRBD2	TRBV28	TRBJ2-3	NA	CASMSGETDTQYF	TGTGCCAGCATGAGCGGGGAAACAGATACGCAGTATTTT
TRBD1	TRBV5-6	TRBJ1-2	NA	CASSLDRVKGYTF	TGTGCCAGCAGCCTCGACAGGGTAAAAGGCTACACCTTC
NA	TRBV23-1	TRBJ2-2	NA	CASRKQHPPGTGKLFF	TGCGCCAGCAGGAAGCAACACCCTCCGGGAACCGGGAAGCTGTTTTTT
NA	TRBV9	TRBJ2-5	NA	CASSVALRDQETQYF	TGTGCCAGCAGCGTAGCTCTGAGGGACCAAGAGACCCAGTACTTC
TRBD1	TRBV4-1	TRBJ1-4	NA	CASSQGQQSNEKLFF	TGCGCCAGCAGCCAGGGACAGCAATCTAATGAAAAACTGTTTTTT
TRBD2	TRBV11-2	TRBJ2-2	NA	CASSVSGRANTGELFF	TGTGCCAGCAGCGTTAGCGGGAGGGCGAACACCGGGGAGCTGTTTTTT
TRBD2	TRBV7-3	TRBJ2-1	NA	CATGLAGGAYNEQFF	TGTGCCACGGGACTAGCGGGAGGCGCCTACAATGAGCAGTTCTTC
NA	TRBV29-1	TRBJ2-3	NA	CSSSQPGSSTDTQYF	TGCAGCTCATCACAACCGGGCTCCAGCACAGATACGCAGTATTTT
NA	TRBV28	TRBJ2-7	NA	CASGLNLNYEQYF	TGTGCCAGCGGGCTGAACCTAAACTACGAGCAGTACTTC
NA	TRBV11-3	TRBJ2-3	NA	CASSIPPPDTQYF	TGTGCCAGCAGCATCCCCCCTCCAGATACGCAGTATTTT
TRBD1	TRBV7-8	TRBJ1-4	NA	CASSPGTGGFDFSEKLFF	TGTGCCAGCAGCCCCGGGACAGGGGGTTTTGATTTCAGTGAAAAACTGTTTTTT
NA	TRBV19	TRBJ2-7	NA	CASSSTPVGSSYEQYF	TGTGCCAGTAGCTCCACCCCAGTGGGCAGCTCCTACGAGCAGTACTTC
NA	TRBV29-1	TRBJ1-2	NA	CSVERPHGYGYTF	TGCAGCGTTGAACGCCCGCATGGGTATGGCTACACCTTC
NA	TRBV6-1	TRBJ1-5	NA	CASSRARGEPQHF	TGTGCCAGCAGTCGAGCCCGGGGCGAGCCCCAGCATTTT
TRBD1	TRBV7-2	TRBJ1-2	NA	CASSTRQGVGYTF	TGTGCCAGCAGCACACGACAGGGGGTTGGCTACACCTTC
TRBD1	TRBV10-3	TRBJ2-1	NA	CAISPGTGDHYNEQFF	TGTGCCATCAGTCCCGGGACAGGGGATCATTACAATGAGCAGTTCTTC
NA	TRBV6-1	TRBJ1-2	NA	CASSEAQVGGYTF	TGTGCCAGCAGTGAAGCGCAAGTGGGTGGCTACACCTTC
TRBD1	TRBV19	TRBJ2-7	NA	CASSQGQGRYEQYF	TGTGCCAGTAGTCAGGGACAGGGCCGCTACGAGCAGTACTTC
TRBD1	TRBV28	TRBJ2-5	NA	CASSSARDRIQETQYF	TGTGCCAGCAGTTCCGCCCGGGACAGGATCCAAGAGACCCAGTACTTC
TRBD2	TRBV7-2	TRBJ2-2	NA	CASSPLAGTSVYGELFF	TGTGCCAGCAGCCCCCTGGCCGGGACTAGCGTTTACGGGGAGCTGTTTTTT
NA	TRBV15	TRBJ2-5	NA	CATAGIGTRLGPQYF	TGTGCCACCGCGGGCATCGGGACGCGATTAGGGCCCCAGTACTTC
TRBD2	TRBV10-2	TRBJ2-1	NA	CASLAGRSSYNEQFF	TGCGCCAGCCTAGCGGGAAGGAGCTCCTACAATGAGCAGTTCTTC
NA	TRBV28	TRBJ1-1	NA	CASSPTGGFTTEAFF	TGTGCCAGCAGTCCCACCGGAGGGTTTACAACTGAAGCTTTCTTT
TRBD2	TRBV7-2	TRBJ2-7	NA	CASSLTSGNNYEQYF	TGTGCCAGCAGCTTAACTAGCGGGAACAACTACGAGCAGTACTTC
TRBD1	TRBV28	TRBJ1-2	once	CASSLDRVTYGYTF	TGTGCCAGCAGTTTAGACAGGGTGACTTATGGCTACACCTTC
NA	TRBV6-1	TRBJ1-1	NA	CASSEVLGITNTEAFF	TGTGCCAGCAGTGAAGTTTTGGGCATAACGAACACTGAAGCTTTCTTT
NA	TRBV5-1	TRBJ1-1	NA	CASSLALQGPEAFF	TGCGCCAGCAGCTTGGCCTTGCAGGGACCTGAAGCTTTCTTT
NA	TRBV30	TRBJ1-2	NA	CAWRDVSGLRIYGYTF	TGTGCCTGGAGGGACGTATCGGGACTGAGAATCTATGGCTACACCTTC
TRBD2	TRBV7-8	TRBJ2-7	NA	CASSFPPGGSPYEQYF	TGTGCCAGCAGCTTCCCCCCGGGGGGGAGCCCCTACGAGCAGTACTTC